This passage covers 26 T cell receptor beta chains from one sample sequenced in a study of T cell changes during pregnancy in multiple sclerosis. Clones were sequenced by immunoSEQ multiplex PCR, and TCRdb holds only the in-frame ones, with some missing. The sample shows about 48,000 clones, around 90% of them seen only once. This specimen consisted of CD4+ T cells from peripheral blood mononuclear cells, obtained in the second trimester of pregnancy. These receptors all stem from a female donor with multiple sclerosis, enrolled in a pregnancy study.

The chain recombines TRBV9 with TRBJ2-7; perhaps TRBD1 as D (6 bases). The CDR3 length is 14 residues. In germline, CDR1 is SGDLS, CDR2 YYNGEE. V dropped 0 bases and J dropped 7 bases, with 14 bases sitting between them. In DNA, the CDR3 is TGTGCCAGCAGCGTAGGGGGGCCCCGCGAGGAGCAGTACTTC. It specifies CASSVGGPREEQYF. Full variable domain (outside the CDR3, taken from reference TRBV9 and TRBJ2-7): DSGVTQTPKHLITATGQRVTLRCSPRSGDLSVYWYQQSLDQGLQFLIQYYNGEERAKGNILERFSAQQFPDLHSELNLSSLELGDSALYFCASSVGGPREEQYFGPGTRLTVT.

The V call is TRBV18, the J call TRBJ1-2; the D is unclear. Germline V gene lookup returns CDR1 KGHSH and CDR2 LQKENI. There are 13 residues in the CDR3. Trimming took off 0 bases at V and 4 bases at J, with 6 bases between the two ends. The CDR3 coding sequence is TGTGCCAGCTCACCACCAGGGAGCTATGGCTACACCTTC. Encoded protein: CASSPPGSYGYTF.

The rearrangement uses TRBV5-1 and TRBJ2-5; TRBD2 is a possible D gene (6 bases). Germline assignment: CDR1 SGHRS and CDR2 YFSETQ. The length of the CDR3 is 13 residues. Between the trimmed V and J ends, which lost 2 bases and 5 bases, there was a span of 10 bases. DNA of the CDR3: TGCGCCAGCAGCTTTGGGGGAGGCGAGACCCAGTACTTC. This sequence encodes CASSFGGGETQYF.

The genes are TRBV28 and TRBJ2-2; 9 bases map to TRBD1. There are 14 residues in the CDR3. Germline values: CDR1 MDHEN, CDR2 SYDVKM. Unmatched junction bases numbered 9, after V lost 9 bases and J lost 7 bases. The CDR3 spells CASGRQGEVGELFF. The CDR3 nucleotides are TGTGCCAGTGGGCGACAGGGGGAGGTCGGGGAGCTGTTTTTT.

J is TRBJ2-6 and V is TRBV28; weak D call: TRBD1 (6 bases). V lost 6 bases and J lost 3, with 12 bases in between. The CDR3 covers 15 residues. CDR1 is MDHEN, CDR2 SYDVKM, per germline. Here the CDR3 reads CASSRGGSGANVLTF. The CDR3 DNA follows: TGTGCCAGCAGCCGAGGGGGTAGTGGGGCCAACGTCCTGACTTTC. The entire variable domain, with the rest obtained from reference TRBV28 and TRBJ2-6, is as follows: DVKVTQSSRYLVKRTGEKVFLECVQDMDHENMFWYRQDPGLGLRLIYFSYDVKMKEKGDIPEGYSVSREKKERFSLILESASTNQTSMYLCASSRGGSGANVLTFGAGSRLTVL.

The chain joins TRBV2 to TRBJ1-1; TRBD1 is a possible D gene (5 bases). Germline-derived CDR1 and CDR2 are SNHLY and FYNNEI. The germline V and J ends were trimmed by 7 bases and 1 base, with 10 bases remaining between them. This CDR3 region has 13 residues. This CDR3 is CASIFQGNTEAFF. CDR3 DNA: TGTGCCAGCATCTTTCAGGGGAACACTGAAGCTTTCTTT.

The chain is built from TRBV27 and TRBJ1-5; D is ambiguous. CDR1 and CDR2 from the germline V gene are MNHEY and SMNVEV (reference sequence). Between the trimmed V and J ends, which lost 5 bases and 6 bases, there was a span of 20 bases. The CDR3 consists of 16 residues. In nucleotides, the CDR3 is TGTGCCAGCAGTCTCCCAGCGCCTGACCGAGGTCAGCCCCAGCATTTT. This encodes CASSLPAPDRGQPQHF.

The V call is TRBV5-1, the J call TRBJ1-1; TRBD1 agrees at 10 bases. V lost 4 bases to trimming and J lost 5 bases; unmatched junction nucleotides: 5. Germline lookup yields CDR1 SGHRS and CDR2 YFSETQ. The CDR3 consists of 14 residues. This CDR3 reads CASSPQGQGTEAFF. The CDR3 nucleotides read TGCGCCAGCAGCCCCCAGGGACAGGGGACTGAAGCTTTCTTT.

The chain recombines TRBV4-1 with TRBJ2-7; the match to TRBD2 covers 10 bases. Germline V lookup: CDR1 MGHRA, CDR2 YSYEKL. V was clipped by 1 base and J by 2 bases; unmatched bases: 5. The CDR3 spans 16 residues. The CDR3 DNA reads TGCGCCAGCAGCCAAGTAAGCGGGGGGGACCCCTACGAGCAGTACTTC. Protein product: CASSQVSGGDPYEQYF.

The chain links TRBV29-1 to TRBJ2-2; TRBD2 agrees at 10 bases. With V trimmed by 5 bases and J by 1 base, 16 bases remained unmatched. The length of the CDR3 is 19 residues. Looked up from germline, CDR1 is SQVTM and CDR2 is ANQGSEA. This CDR3 reads CSVRGPTSGPKKNTGELFF. Written as DNA, the CDR3 is TGCAGCGTTCGGGGCCCGACTAGCGGGCCAAAAAAGAACACCGGGGAGCTGTTTTTT.

The chain is built from TRBV29-1 and TRBJ1-2; 10 bases map to TRBD1. V was pared by 3 bases and J by 7 bases, with 5 bases of the junction left unmatched. The CDR3 runs 13 residues. CDR1 and CDR2 from the germline V gene are SQVTM and ANQGSEA. DNA of the CDR3: TGCAGCGTTGACCGGGACAGGGGCGGTGGCTACACCTTC. This codes for CSVDRDRGGGYTF.

The chain combines TRBV30 with TRBJ1-1, with 10 positions matching TRBD1. The CDR3 length is 17 residues. Germline-derived CDR1 and CDR2 are GTSNPN and SVGIG (reference sequence). J lost 0 bases, V lost 4 bases, and 11 bases had no gene match. The CDR3 loop reads CAWTYTGTGALNTEAFF. In DNA, the CDR3 is TGTGCCTGGACCTACACCGGGACAGGGGCCCTGAACACTGAAGCTTTCTTT. Looking up the rest from reference TRBV30 and TRBJ1-1 gives the full variable domain: SQTIHQWPATLVQPVGSPLSLECTVEGTSNPNLYWYRQAAGRGLQLLFYSVGIGQISSEVPQNLSASRPQDRQFILSSKKLLLSDSGFYLCAWTYTGTGALNTEAFFGQGTRLTVV.

The chain combines TRBV28 with TRBJ2-3, with 8 positions matching TRBD1. Germline trimming cut 5 bases from V and 6 bases from J; bases unmatched to any gene: 13. This CDR3 has 16 amino acids. Germline CDR1 is MDHEN and CDR2 is SYDVKM. The CDR3 spells CASSPTRGTGGDTQYF. The CDR3 bases are TGTGCCAGCAGTCCCACCAGGGGGACAGGCGGGGATACGCAGTATTTT.

The V gene is TRBV7-2, the J gene TRBJ1-3; TRBD1 might be the D (5 bases). Between the trimmed V and J ends, which lost 5 bases and 1 base, there was a span of 9 bases. The CDR3 sequence is 14 residues long. CDR1 SGHTA and CDR2 FQGNSA come from the germline V gene. DNA for the CDR3: TGTGCCAGCAGCCCGGGGGAATCTGGAAACACCATATATTTT. This gives the protein CASSPGESGNTIYF.

The V and J genes are TRBV6-1 and TRBJ2-7, with 9 bases that match TRBD1. The CDR3 sequence is 14 residues long. Per germline, CDR1 MNHNS and CDR2 SASEGT. V lost 4 bases to trimming and J lost 3 bases; unmatched junction nucleotides: 4. CDR3 sequence: CASSGTGELYEQYF. The CDR3 DNA sequence: TGTGCCAGCAGTGGGACAGGGGAACTCTACGAGCAGTACTTC.

The J gene is TRBJ1-1, the V gene TRBV13, with TRBD1 matching over 8 bases. The CDR3 has 17 residues. CDR1 is PRHDT, CDR2 FYEKMQ, per germline (reference sequence). V was clipped by 4 bases and J by 0 bases; unmatched bases: 10. CDR3 bases: TGTGCCAGCAGCTGGACAGGGAATTTCGCCATGAACACTGAAGCTTTCTTT. This sequence encodes CASSWTGNFAMNTEAFF.

The V call is TRBV7-2, the J call TRBJ1-5, with 8 bases fitting TRBD1. Germline V lookup: CDR1 SGHTA, CDR2 FQGNSA. This CDR3 has 16 amino acids. The trim removed 5 bases at V and 6 bases at J, leaving 12 bases unmatched. The CDR3 nucleotides read TGTGCCAGCAGCACGCACGACAGGGGAGGGGGTCAGCCCCAGCATTTT. Its translation: CASSTHDRGGGQPQHF.

This chain uses TRBV9 with TRBJ2-3, with D possibly matching TRBD2 (6 bases). Germline CDR1 reads SGDLS; CDR2 reads YYNGEE. With 2 bases removed from V and 2 bases from J, the gap between germline ends came to 12 bases. The CDR3 has 15 amino acids. The CDR3 reads CASSVLRDSTDTQYF. In DNA form, the CDR3 reads TGTGCCAGCAGCGTTCTCCGGGACTCCACAGATACGCAGTATTTT.

V is TRBV7-2 and J is TRBJ2-1; D remains ambiguous. Germline-derived CDR1 and CDR2 are SGHTA and FQGNSA. The CDR3 totals 13 residues. V gave up 0 bases and J gave up 5 bases, with 5 bases separating them. The CDR3: CASSLATNNEQFF. DNA for the CDR3: TGTGCCAGCAGCTTAGCCACAAACAATGAGCAGTTCTTC. Combining the CDR3 with reference TRBV7-2 and TRBJ2-1 gives the whole variable domain GAGVSQSPSNKVTEKGKDVELRCDPISGHTALYWYRQSLGQGLEFLIYFQGNSAPDKSGLPSDRFSAERTGGSVSTLTIQRTQQEDSAVYLCASSLATNNEQFFGPGTRLTVL.

The rearrangement links TRBV10-2 to TRBJ2-6; 11 nucleotides align to TRBD1. Per the germline V gene, CDR1 is WSHSY and CDR2 is SAAADI. The CDR3 runs 18 residues. The trim removed 5 bases at V and 0 bases at J, leaving 6 bases unmatched. CDR3 sequence: CASSPGTGGSSGANVLTF. CDR3 in DNA: TGCGCCAGCAGTCCAGGGACAGGGGGAAGCTCTGGGGCCAACGTCCTGACTTTC.

J is TRBJ2-7 and V is TRBV5-1; D not certain. V was trimmed by 0 bases and J by 0 bases, leaving 7 bases between them. Per the germline V gene, CDR1 is SGHRS and CDR2 is YFSETQ. The length of the CDR3 is 14 residues. The CDR3 DNA reads as TGCGCCAGCAGCTTGGACGCGAGCTCCTACGAGCAGTACTTC. This codes for CASSLDASSYEQYF.

This chain connects TRBV5-1 to TRBJ2-3; TRBD2 matches 7 bases. The CDR3 covers 14 residues. The trim removed 8 bases at V and 2 bases at J, leaving 8 bases unmatched. Germline V gene sequence: CDR1 SGHRS, CDR2 YFSETQ. CDR3 sequence (DNA): TGCGCCAGTGTCCGGGGGGACTTCACAGATACGCAGTATTTT. It translates to CASVRGDFTDTQYF.

The chain couples TRBV4-3 to TRBJ2-5, with D maybe TRBD2 (5 bases). Trimming stripped 0 bases from V and 4 bases from J, with 18 bases between. Germline CDR1 reads LGHNA; CDR2 reads YSLEER. The CDR3 covers 17 residues. DNA for the CDR3: TGCGCCAGCAGCCAAGATGCGGTGGGAGTTGTTGGAGAGACCCAGTACTTC. This sequence encodes CASSQDAVGVVGETQYF.

The chain joins TRBV5-4 to TRBJ2-7; TRBD2 agrees at 7 bases. CDR1 is SGHNT and CDR2 is YYREEE in the germline V gene (reference sequence). V was pared by 2 bases and J by 4 bases, with 3 bases of the junction left unmatched. The CDR3 loop spans 13 amino acids. In nucleotides, the CDR3 is TGTGCCAGCAGCTTTGGACTAGTGTACGAGCAGTACTTC. Amino acids: CASSFGLVYEQYF.

This chain uses TRBV4-2 with TRBJ2-3, with TRBD2 matching 8 bases. The V segment lost 5 bases and the J segment 3 bases; nucleotides outside the gene matches: 4. CDR1 is LGHNA, CDR2 YNFKEQ, per germline. This CDR3 spans 14 amino acids. In DNA form, the CDR3 reads TGTGCCAGCAGCAGCGGGAGAGTTACAGATACGCAGTATTTT. This translates into CASSSGRVTDTQYF.

The gene calls are TRBV5-1 and TRBJ1-2; no clear D gene. From germline, CDR1 is SGHRS and CDR2 YFSETQ. V was trimmed by 0 bases and J by 4 bases, leaving 10 bases between them. The CDR3 has 14 amino acids. CDR3 in amino acids: CASSLDRYGYGYTF. The CDR3 coding sequence is TGCGCCAGCAGCTTGGACCGATACGGCTATGGCTACACCTTC.